This T cell receptor beta chain emerged from a study of long-term antiretroviral therapy in people with HIV. Details on this clone: What it recognizes is unknown.

CDR3 length: 12 amino acids. Trimming cost V 3 bases and J 5 bases, with 5 bases left between them. CDR1 ENHRY and CDR2 SYGVKD come from the germline V gene. Study-wide findings and caveats: CDR3 lengths in HIV samples spanned a narrower range than controls. Adherence to ART, viral resistance and therapy changes lacked any data. ART was followed by higher diversity that remained below transplant donor controls.

Each contributor possessed a minimum of one pre-ART and a minimum of two post-ART PBMC samples. The authors ran the immunoSEQ assay, v3.0, at survey level. The method was immunoSEQ multiplex PCR; TCRdb's version includes in-frame clones alone and lacks a portion of them. This repertoire shows more than 15,000 clones, around four fifths found once; its top ten account for roughly 9.5%. The receptor was derived from a man in his late teens or twenties with HIV. The V call is TRBV10-3, the J call TRBJ2-1; D remains ambiguous. Sequences were derived from unsorted PBMCs, sampled 0.3 years after starting antiretroviral therapy. In DNA form, the CDR3 reads TGTGCCATCAGTGATCGCGACAATGAGCAGTTCTTC. Its translation is CAISDRDNEQFF.